A selection of T cell receptor beta chains follows, all from one sample in a study of blood T cell repertoires in COVID-19. The data were produced by immunoSEQ multiplex PCR, yet TCRdb's version contains in-frame clones alone and is incomplete. The table has 250,000 or so clones, about 88% seen once. What was sequenced was PBMCs or T cells enriched from blood (not recorded which). The receptors were sampled from a woman between 50 and 59 years old who had recovered from COVID-19. The CDR3 runs from the conserved cysteine through the conserved F or W. A D gene is named only where the DNA matches it firmly. Expanded clones get a size class; other rows say once, few or many, or leave the size out.

TRBV29-1	TRBJ1-5	NA	TRBD1	CSVAQDRGQPQHF	TGCAGCGTTGCCCAGGACAGGGGTCAGCCCCAGCATTTT
TRBV3-1/TRBV3-2	TRBJ1-2	NA	NA	CASSLKIYGYTF	TGTGCCAGCAGCCTTAAAATCTATGGCTACACCTTC
TRBV2	TRBJ1-2	NA	TRBD1	CASSDGTGPVVKSYTF	TGTGCCAGCAGTGATGGGACAGGGCCCGTTGTTAAGAGCTACACCTTC
TRBV6-1	TRBJ2-4	NA	NA	CASSERPLEQDIQYF	TGTGCCAGCAGTGAGCGGCCCCTTGAACAGGACATTCAGTACTTC
TRBV7-2	TRBJ1-5	NA	TRBD1	CASRTGGGEQPQHF	TGTGCCAGCAGGACAGGGGGCGGAGAACAGCCCCAGCATTTT
TRBV7-9	TRBJ1-1	NA	NA	CASSYNRDTEAFF	TGTGCCAGCAGCTATAACAGGGACACTGAAGCTTTCTTT
TRBV15	TRBJ2-4	NA	NA	CATSRDESLAKNIQYF	TGTGCCACCAGCAGAGATGAGTCCCTGGCCAAAAACATTCAGTACTTC
TRBV29-1	TRBJ1-5	NA	NA	CSVEEGIGGNQPQHF	TGCAGCGTTGAAGAGGGGATTGGCGGGAATCAGCCCCAGCATTTT
TRBV24-1	TRBJ2-7	NA	TRBD2	CATSWNLLAASEQYF	TGTGCCACCAGTTGGAATTTGCTAGCGGCCTCCGAGCAGTACTTC
TRBV18	TRBJ2-4	NA	NA	CASSPSLTGSVNIQYF	TGTGCCAGCTCACCTTCCCTAACGGGGTCTGTGAACATTCAGTACTTC
TRBV18	TRBJ1-3	NA	TRBD1	CASSLQGAFLLLSGNTIYF	TGTGCCAGCTCGCTCCAGGGGGCTTTCCTACTCCTCTCTGGAAACACCATATATTTT
TRBV19	TRBJ1-2	NA	NA	CASSVSGTQNYGYTF	TGTGCCAGTAGTGTTTCCGGGACACAAAACTATGGCTACACCTTC
TRBV9	TRBJ2-5	once	TRBD2	CASSPSLGGGFQETQYF	TGTGCCAGCAGCCCCTCATTGGGGGGGGGTTTCCAAGAGACCCAGTACTTC
TRBV30	TRBJ2-5	NA	TRBD2	CAWSAPIAGRRETQYF	TGTGCCTGGAGTGCACCAATAGCGGGGCGTCGAGAGACCCAGTACTTC
TRBV7-2	TRBJ2-5	NA	TRBD2	CASSLDRTRGGETQYF	TGTGCCAGCAGCTTAGACCGGACTAGGGGCGGAGAGACCCAGTACTTC
TRBV11-2	TRBJ1-1	NA	TRBD1	CASSLDRGPEAFF	TGTGCCAGCAGCTTGGACAGGGGGCCTGAAGCTTTCTTT
TRBV11-2	TRBJ2-1	NA	NA	CASSFGSVDEQFF	TGTGCCAGCAGCTTCGGTTCGGTCGATGAGCAGTTCTTC
TRBV30	TRBJ2-1	NA	TRBD2	CAWAQGLANQNEQFF	TGTGCCTGGGCCCAGGGACTAGCAAACCAAAATGAGCAGTTCTTC
TRBV3-1/TRBV3-2	TRBJ1-4	NA	TRBD1	CASSTSGGTNEKLFF	TGTGCCAGCAGCACATCAGGGGGGACTAATGAAAAACTGTTTTTT
TRBV3-1/TRBV3-2	TRBJ2-7	NA	TRBD1	CASSGRGLSYEQYF	TGTGCCAGCAGCGGCAGGGGGCTCTCCTACGAGCAGTACTTC
TRBV18	TRBJ1-3	NA	NA	CASSLQWDISGNTIYF	TGTGCCAGCTCACTTCAATGGGACATCTCTGGAAACACCATATATTTT
TRBV7-2	TRBJ1-5	NA	NA	CASSLAVNQPQHF	TGTGCCAGCAGCCTGGCAGTGAATCAGCCCCAGCATTTT
TRBV3-1/TRBV3-2	TRBJ2-7	NA	TRBD1	CASSPGTGTNEQYF	TGTGCCAGCAGCCCCGGGACAGGGACTAACGAGCAGTACTTC
TRBV5-4	TRBJ1-1	NA	NA	CASSLGTGGGRPEAFF	TGTGCCAGCAGCTTGGGGACGGGGGGCGGAAGGCCTGAAGCTTTCTTT
TRBV7-9	TRBJ1-5	NA	TRBD1	CASSSQGSQPQHF	TGTGCCAGCAGCTCACAGGGGAGTCAGCCCCAGCATTTT
TRBV18	TRBJ1-1	NA	NA	CASSPLVGQPDEAFF	TGTGCCAGCTCACCATTGGTTGGACAGCCCGATGAAGCTTTCTTT
TRBV28	TRBJ2-3	NA	TRBD1	CASSSSGQGPDTQYF	TGTGCCAGCAGTTCCTCGGGACAGGGACCAGATACGCAGTATTTT
TRBV24-1	TRBJ2-5	NA	NA	CATSDTRQLQETQYF	TGTGCCACCAGTGATACAAGACAGCTGCAAGAGACCCAGTACTTC
TRBV5-1	TRBJ1-1	NA	NA	CASSLEGGNTEAFF	TGCGCCAGCAGCTTGGAAGGGGGGAACACTGAAGCTTTCTTT
TRBV5-1	TRBJ2-7	NA	TRBD2	CASKQVAGGYEQYF	TGCGCCAGCAAGCAGGTAGCGGGGGGATACGAGCAGTACTTC
TRBV5-1	TRBJ1-2	NA	NA	CASSLQGLSYGYTF	TGCGCCAGCAGCTTGCAGGGGTTATCCTATGGCTACACCTTC
TRBV11-2	TRBJ1-6	NA	NA	CASSSPLQQGPNSPLHF	TGTGCCAGCAGCTCACCCTTACAACAGGGTCCTAATTCACCCCTCCACTTT
TRBV6-5	TRBJ1-1	once	NA	CASIGGGTEAFF	TGTGCCAGCATTGGGGGGGGCACTGAAGCTTTCTTT
TRBV9	TRBJ2-3	NA	TRBD1	CASSPEGQGNRDTQYF	TGTGCCAGCAGCCCAGAAGGACAGGGTAATCGAGATACGCAGTATTTT
TRBV7-6	TRBJ2-2	NA	NA	CASSTAPGAGELFF	TGTGCCAGCTCGACAGCGCCTGGGGCAGGGGAGCTGTTTTTT
TRBV5-4	TRBJ2-7	NA	TRBD2	CASSSKSSGRLAYEQYF	TGTGCCAGCAGTTCCAAGTCTAGCGGGAGGTTAGCCTACGAGCAGTACTTC
TRBV4-2	TRBJ2-7	few	NA	CASSQGARGLDLEQYF	TGTGCCAGCAGCCAAGGAGCTAGAGGGCTAGATCTCGAGCAGTACTTC
TRBV10-3	TRBJ2-7	NA	NA	CAISESYYEQYF	TGTGCCATCAGTGAGTCATATTACGAGCAGTACTTC
TRBV28	TRBJ1-6	once	TRBD1	CASRDGQGDNSPLHF	TGTGCCAGCAGGGACGGACAGGGGGATAATTCACCCCTCCACTTT
TRBV5-1	TRBJ2-5	few	TRBD1	CASSLEGDRGGETQYF	TGCGCCAGCAGCTTGGAGGGGGACAGGGGTGGAGAGACCCAGTACTTC
TRBV28	TRBJ2-3	NA	NA	CASSLAPQGTSTDTQYF	TGTGCCAGCAGTTTAGCGCCCCAGGGTACGAGCACAGATACGCAGTATTTT
TRBV5-1	TRBJ1-3	few	NA	CASSLPGGNTIYF	TGCGCCAGCAGCCTCCCGGGTGGAAACACCATATATTTT
TRBV7-6	TRBJ2-7	once	NA	CASSLVRTSYEQYF	TGTGCCAGCAGCTTAGTCCGGACATCCTACGAGCAGTACTTC
TRBV5-1	TRBJ2-2	few	TRBD1	CASRDRLSTGELFF	TGCGCCAGCCGGGACAGACTATCCACCGGGGAGCTGTTTTTT
TRBV7-2	TRBJ2-7	NA	NA	CASSPNMGSYEQYF	TGTGCCAGCAGCCCAAATATGGGCAGCTACGAGCAGTACTTC
TRBV2	TRBJ2-2	NA	TRBD1	CASLWQGVTGELFF	TGTGCCAGCCTTTGGCAGGGGGTCACCGGGGAGCTGTTTTTT
TRBV14	TRBJ2-5	NA	NA	CASSGRGETQYF	TGTGCCAGCAGTGGCCGGGGGGAGACCCAGTACTTC
TRBV28	TRBJ1-2	NA	NA	CASSSSPGIYGYTF	TGTGCCAGCAGTTCCAGTCCAGGGATTTATGGCTACACCTTC